This T cell receptor (beta chain) was identified during a study of blood T cell repertoires in COVID-19. Turning to the study itself: Acute and convalescent COVID-19 specimens originated in the United States, Italy and Spain. In each case, the material was cDNA or gDNA derived from T cells, B-cell-depleted T cells, or PBMCs.

The V gene's germline CDR1 is SNHLY and CDR2 FYNNEI. The V and J ends lost 6 bases and 2 bases respectively, with 16 bases between them. CDR3 length: 16 amino acids. Original processing methods: Using reference gene primer amplification, nucleated cell counts were estimated. Sequenced by immunoSEQ multiplex PCR; TCRdb stores in-frame clones only, minus some. Clone size and V and J calls were adopted from that table, with D and trimming inferred from the DNA. In the table there are around 76,000 clones, about four fifths of which are singletons. This clone was observed a single time. This chain links TRBV2 with TRBJ2-2; a possible D gene is TRBD2 (5 bases). The sequence came from a woman in her 70s with acute or convalescent COVID-19. Material for sequencing was peripheral blood. The CDR3 DNA reads TGTGCCAGCAGAGAAACTAGACAACTTAACACCGGGGAGCTGTTTTTT. Amino acids: CASRETRQLNTGELFF. Using reference TRBV2 and TRBJ2-2 for the parts outside the CDR3, the full variable domain is EPEVTQTPSHQVTQMGQEVILRCVPISNHLYFYWYRQILGQKVEFLVSFYNNEISEKSEIFDDQFSVERPDGSNFTLKIRSTKLEDSAMYFCASRETRQLNTGELFFGEGSRLTVL.